The 25 T cell receptor beta chains below were found in one sample sequenced in a study of Ad26.COV2.S vaccination and SARS-CoV-2 variants. Generated by immunoSEQ multiplex PCR, the TCRdb table keeps only in-frame clones and is missing some. This table has 350,000 to 600,000 clones, roughly nine tenths appearing once. As for treatment: some 20 received Ad26.COV2.S at low or high dose, single or two shots; five or six received placebo; per-sample allocation not given. The samples date from day 63 after the first vaccine or placebo injection. Here the sequenced sample was peripheral blood, taken in a trial of Ad26.COV2.S vaccine versus placebo. The receptors stem from a person between 18 and 59 years old who received the Ad26.COV2.S COVID-19 vaccine or a placebo.

This clone was seen once. The J gene is TRBJ2-7, the V gene TRBV7-8, with D unclear. Trimming left V 2 bases short and J 5 bases short, with 7 bases between. CDR1 is SGHVS, CDR2 FQNEAQ, per germline. This CDR3 region has 12 residues. CDR3 loop: CASSLLGNEQYF. CDR3 nucleotides: TGTGCCAGCAGCTTACTTGGAAACGAGCAGTACTTC.

This chain uses TRBV6-1 with TRBJ2-1; 7 bases align to TRBD1. With V trimmed by 1 base and J by 8 bases, 5 bases remained unmatched. CDR1 is MNHNS, CDR2 SASEGT, per germline. CDR3 length: 14 residues. The CDR3: CASSEGARGYEQFF. The DNA of the CDR3 is TGTGCCAGCAGTGAAGGGGCCAGGGGGTATGAGCAGTTCTTC.

This chain connects TRBV11-2 to TRBJ1-1, with TRBD1 identical over 7 bases. This CDR3 is 18 amino acids long. Unmatched junction bases numbered 12, after V lost 1 base and J lost 1 base. CDR1 is SGHAT, CDR2 FQNNGV, per germline. The CDR3 DNA follows: TGTGCCAGCAGCTTAGTAGGCCTACAGGGGAAGGGGAACACTGAAGCTTTCTTT. Its translation is CASSLVGLQGKGNTEAFF.

The V call is TRBV10-3, the J call TRBJ1-5; perhaps TRBD1 as D (5 bases). This CDR3 is 13 amino acids long. CDR1 and CDR2 (germline): ENHRY, SYGVKD. V was clipped by 8 bases and J by 5 bases, with 13 bases between them. The CDR3 spells CAIGAWGYQPQHF. As DNA, the CDR3 is TGTGCCATCGGGGCCTGGGGATATCAGCCCCAGCATTTT.

This chain joins TRBV5-4 and TRBJ1-2, with a weak D call TRBD1 (5 bases). CDR1 and CDR2 from the germline V gene are SGHNT and YYREEE (reference sequence). Trimming cost V 4 bases and J 0 bases, with 16 bases left between them. The length of the CDR3 is 16 residues. This CDR3 reads CASSQGSKASNYGYTF. CDR3 DNA: TGTGCCAGCAGCCAGGGAAGCAAGGCCTCTAACTATGGCTACACCTTC.

The chain has TRBV19 and TRBJ2-1; no clear D. Between the trimmed V and J ends, which lost 1 base and 0 bases, there was a span of 7 bases. Germline V gene data show CDR1 as LNHDA and CDR2 as SQIVND (reference sequence). The CDR3 runs 15 residues. CDR3 DNA: TGTGCCAGTAGTATAGGGCGGAGCTCCTACAATGAGCAGTTCTTC. Encoded protein: CASSIGRSSYNEQFF. The full variable domain, with the rest looked up from reference TRBV19 and TRBJ2-1, is DGGITQSPKYLFRKEGQNVTLSCEQNLNHDAMYWYRQDPGQGLRLIYYSQIVNDFQKGDIAEGYSVSREKKESFPLTVTSAQKNPTAFYLCASSIGRSSYNEQFFGPGTRLTVL.

This sequence joins TRBV6-1 and TRBJ2-1; no firm D call. Germline V gene sequence: CDR1 MNHNS, CDR2 SASEGT. Trimming took 3 bases from V and 7 from J, leaving 10 bases between them. The CDR3 contains 13 residues. This CDR3 is CASSDQTENEQFF. CDR3 sequence (DNA): TGTGCCAGCAGTGACCAAACAGAGAATGAGCAGTTCTTC.

The genes are TRBV15 and TRBJ2-7, with D uncertain. This CDR3 region has 16 residues. Trimming took off 0 bases at V and 7 bases at J, with 19 bases between the two ends. Germline V gives CDR1 LNHNV, CDR2 YYDKDF (reference sequence). The CDR3 loop is CATSRDGQTPLGEQYF. The CDR3 nucleotides read TGTGCCACCAGCAGAGATGGGCAGACACCTTTGGGAGAGCAGTACTTC.

V and J are TRBV13 and TRBJ2-3; D possibly uses TRBD1 or TRBD2 (5 bases each). The germline V and J ends were trimmed by 4 bases and 4 bases, with 15 bases remaining between them. The CDR3 is 15 amino acids. Germline-derived CDR1 and CDR2 are PRHDT and FYEKMQ (reference sequence). For the CDR3, the DNA is TGTGCCAGCAGCTACCGGGACCATAGGGCAGATACGCAGTATTTT. This gives the protein CASSYRDHRADTQYF.

This clone was seen more than once but under ten times. The chain joins TRBV12-3 or TRBV12-4 to TRBJ2-1; D gene unclear. V was cut by 1 base and J by 9 bases, with 10 bases left in between. The CDR3 loop spans 13 amino acids. CDR3 sequence (DNA): TGTGCCAGCAGTTTAGGCTCGGGTGTTGAGCAGTTCTTC. As protein: CASSLGSGVEQFF.

This clone was detected ten times or more. V and J are TRBV2 and TRBJ1-5; D gene uncertain. In germline, CDR1 is SNHLY, CDR2 FYNNEI. The CDR3 is 13 amino acids. Trimming shortened V by 6 bases and J by 4 bases, and 10 bases separated the two germline ends. CDR3 in DNA: TGTGCCAGCAGGAGGGAGGAGAATCAGCCCCAGCATTTT. Its translation is CASRREENQPQHF. Variable domain in full (rest from reference TRBV2 and TRBJ1-5): EPEVTQTPSHQVTQMGQEVILRCVPISNHLYFYWYRQILGQKVEFLVSFYNNEISEKSEIFDDQFSVERPDGSNFTLKIRSTKLEDSAMYFCASRREENQPQHFGDGTRLSIL.

About this clone itself: In the same sample, other DNA sequences code for this CDR3. The gene calls are TRBV27 and TRBJ1-1; D uncertain. CDR1 is MNHEY and CDR2 is SMNVEV in the germline V gene (reference sequence). V shed 3 bases and J shed 1 base, with 9 bases lying between them. This CDR3 region has 14 residues. Written as DNA, the CDR3 is TGTGCCAGCAGTTTCGGGCAAGGGAACACTGAAGCTTTCTTT. Its translation is CASSFGQGNTEAFF.

The chain has TRBV5-8 and TRBJ2-3; TRBD1 is a possible D gene (6 bases). Germline CDR1 reads SGHTS; CDR2 reads YDEGEE. Trimming took off 4 bases at V and 0 bases at J, with 15 bases between the two ends. The CDR3 length is 16 residues. The CDR3 DNA is TGTGCCAGCAGCCGGGGACAATTAACTAGCACAGATACGCAGTATTTT. Its translation: CASSRGQLTSTDTQYF.

The chain joins TRBV18 to TRBJ2-1; D is tentatively TRBD1 or TRBD2 (6 bases each). V gave up 3 bases and J gave up 10 bases, with 16 bases separating them. This CDR3 region has 14 residues. In germline, CDR1 is KGHSH, CDR2 LQKENI. This chain's CDR3 is CASSPRTTGPEQFF. In DNA form, the CDR3 reads TGTGCCAGCTCACCGAGGACTACAGGGCCCGAGCAGTTCTTC.

The V call is TRBV7-2, the J call TRBJ2-7; D is uncertain. Trimming shortened V by 4 bases and J by 2 bases, and 18 bases separated the two germline ends. This CDR3 region has 16 residues. Germline loops: CDR1 SGHTA, CDR2 FQGNSA. In nucleotides, the CDR3 is TGTGCCAGCAGCTACAAGGCGGCCCTAGATACCTACGAGCAGTACTTC. This gives the protein CASSYKAALDTYEQYF.

V is TRBV28 and J is TRBJ1-4, with D uncertain. Germline CDR1 MDHEN, CDR2 SYDVKM. V lost 5 bases to trimming and J lost 14 bases, with 18 bases between them. The CDR3 spans 13 residues. CDR3 in amino acids: CASSPGQVGSLFF. CDR3 nucleotides: TGTGCCAGCAGTCCTGGGCAGGTCGGCTCCCTGTTTTTT.

This clone was counted once. The V call is TRBV5-1, the J call TRBJ2-7; 13 nucleotides line up with TRBD2. The CDR3 is made up of 15 amino acids. Germline assignment: CDR1 SGHRS and CDR2 YFSETQ. Germline trimming cut 4 bases from V and 1 base from J; bases unmatched to any gene: 2. CDR3 protein: CASSGLAGASYEQYF. DNA for the CDR3: TGCGCCAGCAGCGGACTAGCGGGGGCTTCCTACGAGCAGTACTTC. The complete variable domain, with remaining parts taken from reference TRBV5-1 and TRBJ2-7, reads KAGVTQTPRYLIKTRGQQVTLSCSPISGHRSVSWYQQTPGQGLQFLFEYFSETQRNKGNFPGRFSGRQFSNSRSEMNVSTLELGDSALYLCASSGLAGASYEQYFGPGTRLTVT.

The chain is built from TRBV9 and TRBJ2-7; D uncertain. Trimming pared 0 bases from V and 2 bases from J, leaving 6 bases between. This CDR3 region has 13 residues. Germline CDR1 and CDR2: SGDLS and YYNGEE. The CDR3 DNA reads TGTGCCAGCAGCGTAGCCCCTACCTACGAGCAGTACTTC. This sequence encodes CASSVAPTYEQYF.

The genes are TRBV18 and TRBJ1-1; TRBD1 agrees at 8 bases. CDR3 length: 15 residues. The V gene's germline CDR1 is KGHSH and CDR2 LQKENI. With V trimmed by 3 bases and J by 3 bases, 6 bases remained unmatched. CDR3 amino acids: CASSPAGGAYTEAFF. The CDR3 DNA reads as TGTGCCAGCTCACCCGCAGGGGGCGCGTACACTGAAGCTTTCTTT.

The genes are TRBV13 and TRBJ1-1; 9 positions agree with TRBD1. CDR1 and CDR2 from the germline V gene are PRHDT and FYEKMQ (reference sequence). This CDR3 has 14 residues. Trimming took 4 bases from V and 1 from J; bases not matched to a gene: 1. The CDR3 DNA sequence: TGTGCCAGCAGCTGGGACAGGGAGAACACTGAAGCTTTCTTT. Protein: CASSWDRENTEAFF. Together with reference TRBV13 and TRBJ1-1, the CDR3 gives the full variable domain: AAGVIQSPRHLIKEKRETATLKCYPIPRHDTVYWYQQGPGQDPQFLISFYEKMQSDKGSIPDRFSAQQFSDYHSELNMSSLELGDSALYFCASSWDRENTEAFFGQGTRLTVV.

This chain joins TRBV28 and TRBJ1-5, with D uncertain. The CDR3 consists of 16 residues. Germline CDR1 and CDR2: MDHEN and SYDVKM. V was clipped by 7 bases and J by 6 bases, with 22 bases between them. The chain's CDR3 is CASNRPPYVKLQPQHF. The CDR3 coding sequence is TGTGCCAGCAATCGTCCCCCCTATGTAAAACTTCAGCCCCAGCATTTT.

This clone was observed a few times. The chain uses TRBV27 and TRBJ1-6; no firm D call. Trimming removed 5 bases from V and 6 bases from J, with 17 bases in between. Germline CDR1 MNHEY, CDR2 SMNVEV (reference sequence). The length of the CDR3 is 16 residues. Written as DNA, the CDR3 is TGTGCCAGCAGTCCGATACGGACGCTTTCTAATTCACCCCTCCACTTT. Residues: CASSPIRTLSNSPLHF.

The genes are TRBV24-1 and TRBJ1-2; 8 positions agree with TRBD1. The CDR3 extends over 14 amino acids. Germline CDR1 KGHDR, CDR2 SFDVKD. J was trimmed by 5 bases and V by 4 bases; bases with no gene match: 5. The CDR3 loop is CATSDPGQAYGYTF. DNA for the CDR3: TGTGCCACCAGTGACCCGGGACAGGCTTATGGCTACACCTTC.

The V gene is TRBV7-6, the J gene TRBJ2-7; 8 bases fit TRBD2. The CDR3 loop spans 19 amino acids. Germline V CDR1 and CDR2: SGHVS, FNYEAQ. V dropped 1 base and J dropped 4; count of bases not matched to a gene: 18. Here the CDR3 DNA reads TGTGCCAGCAGCTTAGAAGCAGGGTATGGCGGGAGGCCCTCTTACGAGCAGTACTTC. This encodes CASSLEAGYGGRPSYEQYF.

The chain couples TRBV28 to TRBJ1-1; perhaps TRBD1 as D (6 bases). CDR1 is MDHEN and CDR2 is SYDVKM in the germline V gene. The CDR3 is 13 amino acids. Trimming cost V 5 bases and J 6 bases, with 13 bases left between them. The CDR3 region is CASSLNGGPEAFF. The CDR3 DNA follows: TGTGCCAGCAGTCTCAATGGGGGGCCTGAAGCTTTCTTT.